The present entry profiles one T cell receptor beta chain with its context. What antigen it recognizes has not been identified. A Human TCR Profiling Kit was used to prepare UMI-labeled 5' RACE TCRbeta libraries. Every TCRbeta library was prepared in parallel with an identical number of PCR cycles. On the authors' methods: Between 3,000 and 18,000 functional CDR3beta clonotypes were contained in each TCRbeta library. MIGEC 1.2.9 handled UMI extraction and consensus assembly, with a minimum of three reads required per UMI. MiXCR 3.0.3 was used to extract the in-frame CDR3beta repertoires. Diversity metrics were computed in VDJtools 1.2.1 after downsampling each sample to 42,000 randomly selected UMIs. Repertoire overlap metrics D, R and F2 were calculated in VDJtools for the top 3,000 clones of each sample pair. TCRdb reprocessed the reads, reporting each CDR3 protein sequence once and no DNA. The V and J calls and clone size come from TCRdb's table, not from the authors' own analysis. The sample's own table lists fewer than 20,000 distinct CDR3 sequences. The top ten constitute less than 6% of the sample.

The germline V gene (reference sequence) provides CDR1 LNHDA and CDR2 SQIVND. Spanning cysteine to phenylalanine, the CDR3 consists of 16 amino acids. No DNA is recorded. Density gradient separation was used to isolate peripheral blood mononuclear cells from healthy donor buffy coats. In the study, total CD8+ T cells were enriched by negative magnetic separation with EasySep or MojoSort CD8+ T cell isolation kits. An RNeasy Mini Kit was used to extract total RNA from duplicate vials of around 150,000 sorted CD8+ T cells per subset. The PBMCs were used either fresh or after being cryopreserved in fetal bovine serum with around 10% DMSO. Fluorescence-activated cell sorting on a FACSAria III was used to sort CD8+ T cell subsets to purity. The sample comes from a study of human CD8 memory T cell subsets (dated by TCRdb to 2020 to 2022). In the study overall: To assess how stem-like (TSTEM), progenitor exhausted-like (TPEX) and effector memory CD8+ T cell subsets are clonally related, the TCRbeta repertoires of these three subsets were compared. TCRbeta repertoires were obtained from six donors, each contributing TSTEM, TPEX and effector memory subsets. What the authors observed across the whole study: Although both stem-like subsets shared clonotypes with effector memory cells, the overlap between TSTEM and TPEX repertoires was minimal, suggesting distinct antigen spectra for the TSTEM and TPEX subsets. Based on Chao1 estimates, TSTEM subsets appeared to have greater repertoire diversity than TPEX subsets, which could potentially reflect a broader range of specificities. Similarly high normalized Shannon-Wiener diversity was shown by TSTEM and TPEX subsets, whereas comparatively lower diversity was seen in effector memory subsets. Only TCRbeta chains were sequenced, and repertoire comparisons were based on about six donors, with testing performed by paired t-tests and Bonferroni correction.

The chain uses TRBV19 and TRBJ2-7; without DNA, the TCRdb call of TRBD2 cannot be checked. The clonotype was recovered from a human donor in good health. Sequenced sample: CD8+ T cells from PBMCs. The CDR3: CASSPAPSGAAYEQYF.